This TCR beta chain stems from a study of monozygotic twins with inflammatory bowel disease. General study points: Other individuals had fewer clonotypes in common with IBD patients than with healthy twins, especially with disease activity.

Skipping T cell sorting, the study isolated total RNA directly from whole blood. Per TCR library, 3,000 to 4,000 ng of total RNA was used. The UMIs contained a 6-nucleotide sample barcode. They were added by template switching during cDNA synthesis. TCRdb derives one entry per CDR3 protein from the 5' RACE reads, leaving out DNA. Seen in this sample are roughly 330,000 distinct CDR3 sequences; the ten most common clones hold 2% to 2.5%. The CDR3 is made up of 14 amino acids. Details on this clonotype: The antigen remains unidentified.

This chain connects TRBV12-3 or TRBV12-4 to TRBJ2-2; absent DNA, TCRdb's TRBD1 call cannot be checked. This TCR derives from a human donor with ulcerative colitis or Crohn's disease, or a healthy co-twin of an affected twin (not recorded which). The sequencing sample was made of blood. This CDR3 is CASSPGTDTGELFF.